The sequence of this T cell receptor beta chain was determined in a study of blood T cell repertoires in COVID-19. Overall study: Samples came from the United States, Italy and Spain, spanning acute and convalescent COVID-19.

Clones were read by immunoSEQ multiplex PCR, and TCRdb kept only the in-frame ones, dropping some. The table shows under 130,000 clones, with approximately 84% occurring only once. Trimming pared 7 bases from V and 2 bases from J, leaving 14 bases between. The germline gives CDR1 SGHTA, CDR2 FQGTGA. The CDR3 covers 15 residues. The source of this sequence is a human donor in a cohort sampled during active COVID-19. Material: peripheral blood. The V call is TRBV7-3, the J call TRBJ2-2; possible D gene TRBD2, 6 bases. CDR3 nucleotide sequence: TGTGCCAGCAACTCCCCCGGACTAAACACCGGGGAGCTGTTTTTT. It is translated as CASNSPGLNTGELFF.